A selection of T cell receptor beta chains follows, all from one sample in a study of blood T cell repertoires in COVID-19. Repertoires were generated with immunoSEQ multiplex PCR, while TCRdb's copy carries only in-frame clones and drops some. Among 150,000 to 200,000 clones listed, approximately 95% were seen once. The material sequenced was peripheral blood. The receptors stem from a woman aged 60 to 75 with COVID-19, enrolled during active disease. Both conserved end residues are part of each CDR3. D genes are given only for firm matches. Expanded clones are given a class, and other clones once, few, many or no size at all.

CDR3	DNA	D	size	V	J
CASSQGSAGTGYF	TGTGCCAGCAGCCAAGGATCGGCCGGGACAGGGTACTTC	TRBD1	NA	TRBV14	TRBJ2-5
CASSVGGAWGNYGYTF	TGTGCCAGCAGCGTAGGGGGAGCGTGGGGAAACTATGGCTACACCTTC	NA	NA	TRBV9	TRBJ1-2
CASSHSGTGNEKLFF	TGTGCCAGCAGCCACTCCGGGACAGGAAATGAAAAACTGTTTTTT	TRBD1	NA	TRBV3-1/TRBV3-2	TRBJ1-4
CASSFNTEPNGYTF	TGTGCCAGCAGCTTTAACACAGAACCCAATGGCTACACCTTC	NA	NA	TRBV7-2	TRBJ1-2
CASSRGSDQPQHF	TGTGCCAGCAGCAGGGGCAGTGACCAGCCCCAGCATTTT	NA	NA	TRBV9	TRBJ1-5
CASSQGSGGALEQYF	TGTGCCAGCAGCCAGGGGAGCGGGGGGGCCTTGGAGCAGTACTTC	TRBD2	once	TRBV2	TRBJ2-7
CATERGGPYGYTF	TGTGCCACGGAGAGGGGGGGGCCCTATGGCTACACCTTC	NA	NA	TRBV12-3/TRBV12-4	TRBJ1-2
CSGEQGYGYTF	TGCAGTGGGGAACAGGGCTATGGCTACACCTTC	NA	NA	TRBV20-1	TRBJ1-2
CASSLNRGAGDSPLHF	TGTGCCAGCAGCCTAAACAGGGGGGCCGGGGATTCACCCCTCCACTTT	TRBD1	NA	TRBV11-2	TRBJ1-6
CASSPGTVNTGELFF	TGTGCCAGCAGCCCCGGGACAGTGAACACCGGGGAGCTGTTTTTT	TRBD1	NA	TRBV7-3	TRBJ2-2
CASRATGGGYTF	TGTGCCAGCAGAGCTACAGGGGGAGGCTACACCTTC	TRBD1	NA	TRBV6-5	TRBJ1-2
CASSPPGQRNTEAFF	TGTGCCAGCAGTCCGCCGGGACAGAGAAACACTGAAGCTTTCTTT	TRBD1	NA	TRBV6-5	TRBJ1-1
CASSKDGHYNSPLHF	TGCGCCAGCAGCAAGGACGGACACTATAATTCACCCCTCCACTTT	NA	NA	TRBV5-1	TRBJ1-6
CASSEAKPWNQPQHF	TGTGCCAGCAGTGAAGCGAAGCCGTGGAATCAGCCCCAGCATTTT	NA	few	TRBV2	TRBJ1-5
CASSQEVGDEKLFF	TGTGCCAGCAGCCAAGAAGTAGGGGATGAAAAACTGTTTTTT	NA	NA	TRBV3-1/TRBV3-2	TRBJ1-4